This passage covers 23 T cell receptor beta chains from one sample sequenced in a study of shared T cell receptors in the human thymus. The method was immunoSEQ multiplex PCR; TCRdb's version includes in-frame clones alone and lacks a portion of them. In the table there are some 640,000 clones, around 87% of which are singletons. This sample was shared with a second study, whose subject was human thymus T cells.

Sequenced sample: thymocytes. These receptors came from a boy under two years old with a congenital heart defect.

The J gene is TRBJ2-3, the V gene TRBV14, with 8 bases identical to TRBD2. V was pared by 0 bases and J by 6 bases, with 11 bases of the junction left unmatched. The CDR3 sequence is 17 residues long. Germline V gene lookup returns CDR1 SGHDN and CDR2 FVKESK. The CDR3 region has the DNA TGTGCCAGCAGCCAAGATGGTAGCGGGGCTTGCAGGGATACGCAGTATTTT. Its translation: CASSQDGSGACRDTQYF.

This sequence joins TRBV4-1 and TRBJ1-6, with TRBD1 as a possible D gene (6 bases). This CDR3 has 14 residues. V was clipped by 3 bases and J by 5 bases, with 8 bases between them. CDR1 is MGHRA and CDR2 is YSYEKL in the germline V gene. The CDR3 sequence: CASSHRTDNSPLHF. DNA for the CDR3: TGCGCCAGCAGCCACAGGACAGATAATTCACCCCTCCACTTT.

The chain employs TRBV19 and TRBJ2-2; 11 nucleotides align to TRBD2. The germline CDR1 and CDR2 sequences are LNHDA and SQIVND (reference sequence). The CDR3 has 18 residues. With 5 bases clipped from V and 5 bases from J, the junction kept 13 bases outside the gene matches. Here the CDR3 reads CASSSPPRLAGLTGELFF. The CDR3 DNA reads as TGTGCCAGTAGTTCGCCCCCAAGACTAGCGGGGTTAACCGGGGAGCTGTTTTTT.

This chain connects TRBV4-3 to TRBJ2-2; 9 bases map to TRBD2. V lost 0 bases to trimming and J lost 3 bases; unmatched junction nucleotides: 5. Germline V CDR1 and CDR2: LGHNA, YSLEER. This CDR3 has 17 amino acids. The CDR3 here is CASSQDWTSAHTGELFF. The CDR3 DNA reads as TGCGCCAGCAGCCAAGACTGGACTAGCGCCCACACCGGGGAGCTGTTTTTT.

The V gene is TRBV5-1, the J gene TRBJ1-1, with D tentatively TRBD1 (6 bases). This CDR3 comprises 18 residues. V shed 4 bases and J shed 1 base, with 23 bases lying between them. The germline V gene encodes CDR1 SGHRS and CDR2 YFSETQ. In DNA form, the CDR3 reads TGCGCCAGCAGCCTATCGACGGGGCAGGGGAATGCGAACACTGAAGCTTTCTTT. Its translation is CASSLSTGQGNANTEAFF.

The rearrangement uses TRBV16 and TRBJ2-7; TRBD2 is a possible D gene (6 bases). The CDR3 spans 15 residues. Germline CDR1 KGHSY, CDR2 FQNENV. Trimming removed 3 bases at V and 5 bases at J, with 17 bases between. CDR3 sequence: CASSHLGPGDNEQYF. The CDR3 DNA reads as TGTGCCAGCAGCCATCTGGGACCGGGAGATAACGAGCAGTACTTC.

The CDR3 DNA reads as TGTGCCACAACAGTAGCACAGGGTTCGACGAATGAGCAGTTCTTC. It specifies CATTVAQGSTNEQFF. The rearrangement links TRBV6-6 to TRBJ2-1; D perhaps matches TRBD1 (6 bases). Trimming pared 10 bases from V and 7 bases from J, leaving 23 bases between. CDR1 and CDR2 from the germline V gene are MNHNY and SVGAGI (reference sequence). This CDR3 region has 15 residues.

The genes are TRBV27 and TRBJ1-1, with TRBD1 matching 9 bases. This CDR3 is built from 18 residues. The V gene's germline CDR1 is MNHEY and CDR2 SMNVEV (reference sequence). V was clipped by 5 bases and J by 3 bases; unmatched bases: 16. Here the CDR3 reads CASSTDRDRALMYTEAFF. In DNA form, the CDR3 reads TGTGCCAGCAGTACTGACCGGGACAGGGCCCTGATGTACACTGAAGCTTTCTTT.

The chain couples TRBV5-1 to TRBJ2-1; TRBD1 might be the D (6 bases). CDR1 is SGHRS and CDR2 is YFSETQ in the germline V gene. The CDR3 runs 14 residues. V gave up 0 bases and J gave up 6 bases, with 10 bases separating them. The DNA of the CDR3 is TGCGCCAGCAGCTTGGTGACAGGCGGCAATGAGCAGTTCTTC. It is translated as CASSLVTGGNEQFF. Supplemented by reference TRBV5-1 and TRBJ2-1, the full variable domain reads KAGVTQTPRYLIKTRGQQVTLSCSPISGHRSVSWYQQTPGQGLQFLFEYFSETQRNKGNFPGRFSGRQFSNSRSEMNVSTLELGDSALYLCASSLVTGGNEQFFGPGTRLTVL.

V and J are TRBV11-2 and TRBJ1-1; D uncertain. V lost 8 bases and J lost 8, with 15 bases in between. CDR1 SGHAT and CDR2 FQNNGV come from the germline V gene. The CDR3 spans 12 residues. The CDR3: CASYTAAREAFF. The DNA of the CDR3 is TGTGCCAGCTACACAGCGGCAAGGGAAGCTTTCTTT.

CDR3 bases: TGCAGCGTTGAACAGGCTAGCGGGCTACAATCCTACGAGCAGTACTTC. As protein: CSVEQASGLQSYEQYF. This sequence joins TRBV29-1 and TRBJ2-7; 8 bases are shared with TRBD2. The CDR3 extends over 16 amino acids. Unmatched junction bases numbered 10, after V lost 2 bases and J lost 1 base. Germline V gene lookup returns CDR1 SQVTM and CDR2 ANQGSEA.

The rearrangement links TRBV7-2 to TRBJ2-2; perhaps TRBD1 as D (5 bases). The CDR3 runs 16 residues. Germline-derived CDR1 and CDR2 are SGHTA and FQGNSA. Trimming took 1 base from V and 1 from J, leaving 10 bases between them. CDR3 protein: CASSLVGQGNTGELFF. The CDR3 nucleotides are TGTGCCAGCAGCTTAGTGGGCCAGGGGAACACCGGGGAGCTGTTTTTT.

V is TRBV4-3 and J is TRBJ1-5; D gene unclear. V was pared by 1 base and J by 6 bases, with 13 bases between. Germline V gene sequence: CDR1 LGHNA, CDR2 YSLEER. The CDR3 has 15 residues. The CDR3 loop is CASSQGRSSAQPQHF. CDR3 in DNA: TGCGCCAGCAGCCAAGGGAGGAGTTCTGCTCAGCCCCAGCATTTT.

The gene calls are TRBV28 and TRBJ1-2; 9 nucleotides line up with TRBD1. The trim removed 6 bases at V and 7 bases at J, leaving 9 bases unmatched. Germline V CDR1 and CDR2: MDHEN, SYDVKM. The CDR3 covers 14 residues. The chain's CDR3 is CASSLGQGRRGYTF. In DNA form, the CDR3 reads TGTGCCAGCAGCCTTGGACAGGGGAGGCGTGGCTACACCTTC.

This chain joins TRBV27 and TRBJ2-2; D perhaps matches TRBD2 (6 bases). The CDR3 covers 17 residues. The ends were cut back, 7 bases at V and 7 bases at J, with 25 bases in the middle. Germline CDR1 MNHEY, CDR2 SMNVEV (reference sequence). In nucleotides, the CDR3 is TGTGCCAGCACCCTTCGCTCGGCGGGGATCTTCGTCGGGGAGCTGTTTTTT. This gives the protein CASTLRSAGIFVGELFF.

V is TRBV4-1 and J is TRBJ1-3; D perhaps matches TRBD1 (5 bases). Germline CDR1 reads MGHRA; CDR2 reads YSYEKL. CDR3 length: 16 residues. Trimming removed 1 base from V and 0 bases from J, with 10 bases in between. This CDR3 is CASSQVQGGSGNTIYF. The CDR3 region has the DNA TGCGCCAGCAGCCAAGTGCAGGGCGGCTCTGGAAACACCATATATTTT.

The CDR3 DNA reads TGTGCCAGCAGATCGACAGGACATGAGGGGGAGCAGTACTTC. Translated, it gives CASRSTGHEGEQYF. The J gene is TRBJ2-7, the V gene TRBV28, with a tentative D call TRBD1 (6 bases). Germline CDR1 is MDHEN and CDR2 is SYDVKM. Trimming took 6 bases from V and 7 from J, leaving 19 bases between them. The CDR3 contains 14 residues.

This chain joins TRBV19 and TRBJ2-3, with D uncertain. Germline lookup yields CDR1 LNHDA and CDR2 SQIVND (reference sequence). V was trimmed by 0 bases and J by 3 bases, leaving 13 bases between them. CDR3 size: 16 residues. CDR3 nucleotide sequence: TGTGCCAGTAGTATAGATTCCACGCAGACTACAGATACGCAGTATTTT. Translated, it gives CASSIDSTQTTDTQYF.

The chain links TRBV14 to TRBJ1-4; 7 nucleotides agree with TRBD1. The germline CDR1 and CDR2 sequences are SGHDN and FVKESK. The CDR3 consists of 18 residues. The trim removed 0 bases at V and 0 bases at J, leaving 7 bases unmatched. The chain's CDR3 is CASSQERTGLATNEKLFF. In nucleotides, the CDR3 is TGTGCCAGCAGCCAAGAGAGGACAGGACTTGCAACTAATGAAAAACTGTTTTTT.

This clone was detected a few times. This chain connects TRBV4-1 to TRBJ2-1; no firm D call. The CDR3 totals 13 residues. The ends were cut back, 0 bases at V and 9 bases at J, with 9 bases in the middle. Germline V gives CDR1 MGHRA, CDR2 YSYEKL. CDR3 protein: CASSQDNYCEQFF. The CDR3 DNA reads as TGCGCCAGCAGCCAAGATAACTACTGTGAGCAGTTCTTC.

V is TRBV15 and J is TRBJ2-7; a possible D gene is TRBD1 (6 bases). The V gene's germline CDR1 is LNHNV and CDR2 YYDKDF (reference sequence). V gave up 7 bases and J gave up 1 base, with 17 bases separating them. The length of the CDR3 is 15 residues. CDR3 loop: CATTSEGHRSYEQYF. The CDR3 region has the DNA TGTGCCACCACCAGTGAGGGACACCGATCCTACGAGCAGTACTTC.

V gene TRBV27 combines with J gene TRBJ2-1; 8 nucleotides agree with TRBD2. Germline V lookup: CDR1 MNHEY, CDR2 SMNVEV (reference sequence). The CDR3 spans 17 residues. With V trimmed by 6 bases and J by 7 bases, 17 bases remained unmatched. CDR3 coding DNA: TGTGCCAGCAGGTCCCCCCTTGTGCCGGGAGGGGAAAATGAGCAGTTCTTC. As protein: CASRSPLVPGGENEQFF.

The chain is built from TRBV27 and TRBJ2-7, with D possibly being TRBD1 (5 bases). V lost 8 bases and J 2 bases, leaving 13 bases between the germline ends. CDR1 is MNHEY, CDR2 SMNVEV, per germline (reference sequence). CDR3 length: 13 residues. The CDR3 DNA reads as TGTGCCAGCGGTCGACAGATCCCCTACGAGCAGTACTTC. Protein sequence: CASGRQIPYEQYF.